This T cell receptor (beta chain) was sequenced in a study of T-cell memory formation after mild COVID-19. Using constant-segment primers, 5'RACE produced TCR alpha and TCR beta cDNA libraries carrying sample barcodes and UMIs. TCRdb used MiXCR to reprocess the 5' RACE reads, holding one entry per CDR3 protein. The sample contains 350,000 to 500,000 distinct CDR3 sequences, 15% to 20% of which appear only once. The sequence was collected from an adult woman who had mild COVID-19 (a few samples of this study predate the infection). Cell type and time point are not known. Sequencing used PBMCs or a T cell subset sorted from them (not recorded which).

The CDR3 nucleotides read TGTGCCAGCAGTGGGCCGCGAGGGGGAAGAGAGACCCAGTACTTC. Translation gives CASSGPRGGRETQYF. V usage is TRBV12-3 or TRBV12-4 and J usage is TRBJ2-5; the D gene is possibly TRBD1 (6 bases). This CDR3 spans 15 amino acids. Between the trimmed V and J ends, which lost 5 bases and 4 bases, there was a span of 17 bases.